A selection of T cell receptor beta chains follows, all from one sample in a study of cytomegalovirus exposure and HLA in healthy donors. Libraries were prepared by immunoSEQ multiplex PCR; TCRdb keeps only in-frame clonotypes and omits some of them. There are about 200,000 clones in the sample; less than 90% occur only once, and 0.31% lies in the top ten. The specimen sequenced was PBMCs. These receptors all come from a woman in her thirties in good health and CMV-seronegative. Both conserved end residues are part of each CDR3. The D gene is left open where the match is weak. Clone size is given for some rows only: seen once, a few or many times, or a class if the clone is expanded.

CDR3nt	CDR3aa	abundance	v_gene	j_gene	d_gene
TGTGCCAGCAGCTCACGGGGGGGACAGGGTGGACTGAGAACAGATACGCAGTATTTT	CASSSRGGQGGLRTDTQYF	NA	TRBV7-8	TRBJ2-3	NA
TGCAGCGTTATTGTGGGCCCTAGGGAGACTGAAGCTTTCTTT	CSVIVGPRETEAFF	NA	TRBV29-1	TRBJ1-1	NA
TGTGCCAGCAGCGTCCGAAACTTACAGTCAAATGAGCAGTTCTTC	CASSVRNLQSNEQFF	NA	TRBV5-6	TRBJ2-1	NA
TGTGCCAGCAGCTTAGAGGCAGGCGAGCAGTACTTC	CASSLEAGEQYF	NA	TRBV7-9	TRBJ2-7	NA
TGTGCCAGAAGCCCGGGAGGTTGTGGGGGGGATGAAAAACTGTTTTTT	CARSPGGCGGDEKLFF	NA	TRBV5-3	TRBJ1-4	NA
TGTGCCAGCAGTAGCCACAGGGCTCCTGCAGATACGCAGTATTTT	CASSSHRAPADTQYF	NA	TRBV27	TRBJ2-3	NA
TGTGCCAGCAGCGCATCCGGGACAGAATACAATGAGCAGTTCTTC	CASSASGTEYNEQFF	NA	TRBV9	TRBJ2-1	TRBD1
TGCGCCATCCCGAAGGACAGGGCCGATCGCTCTGGGGCCAACGTCCTGACTTTC	CAIPKDRADRSGANVLTF	NA	TRBV5-1	TRBJ2-6	TRBD1
TGCGCCAGCAGCTTGGATGGCAGTACCTACGAGCAGTACTTC	CASSLDGSTYEQYF	NA	TRBV5-1	TRBJ2-7	NA
TGCAGCGTTGAAACCGGTTCCAAAAACATTCAGTACTTC	CSVETGSKNIQYF	few	TRBV29-1	TRBJ2-4	NA
TGCAGCGCGTCGGGACAGCGCCTTGAAGCTTTCTTT	CSASGQRLEAFF	NA	TRBV29-1	TRBJ1-1	TRBD1
TGTGCCAGCAGCCGGACAGGGGGCAATCAGCCCCAGCATTTT	CASSRTGGNQPQHF	NA	TRBV6-1	TRBJ1-5	TRBD1
TGTGCCAGCAGCTTCCAAGGAGGGGAGACCCAGTACTTC	CASSFQGGETQYF	NA	TRBV7-6	TRBJ2-5	NA
TGCGCCAGCAGGCCGGGACAGGGGGCTGTAGGTGGCTACACCTTC	CASRPGQGAVGGYTF	NA	TRBV10-2	TRBJ1-2	TRBD1
TGCGCCAGCAGCTTTAAAGCGGGACAGGGGCGAGAGCAGTACTTC	CASSFKAGQGREQYF	NA	TRBV5-1	TRBJ2-7	TRBD1
TGTGCCAGCTCACCACCAGGCAGGGGGCATGGCTACACCTTC	CASSPPGRGHGYTF	NA	TRBV18	TRBJ1-2	TRBD1
TGTGCCAGCAGTTATGGACTAAGCACAGATACGCAGTATTTT	CASSYGLSTDTQYF	NA	TRBV6-6	TRBJ2-3	NA
TGTGCCAGCAGCCTTCTAGCGGGGGACTACAATGAGCAGTTCTTC	CASSLLAGDYNEQFF	NA	TRBV11-3	TRBJ2-1	TRBD2
TGTGCCAGCAGCGGGGGGGGCACCTACGAGCAGTACTTC	CASSGGGTYEQYF	once	TRBV7-9	TRBJ2-7	NA
TGTGCCAGCAGTTTTTCTGTGAGGGCGGAGACCCAGTACTTC	CASSFSVRAETQYF	NA	TRBV6-5	TRBJ2-5	NA
TGCGCCAGCAGCTCGACAGGGATAATGAACACTGAAGCTTTCTTT	CASSSTGIMNTEAFF	NA	TRBV5-1	TRBJ1-1	TRBD1
TGTGCCAGCAAGTCAGAACAGGGGGCGGGTGAGCAGTACTTC	CASKSEQGAGEQYF	once	TRBV21-1	TRBJ2-7	NA
TGTGCCAGCAGGAAGGAGGGCACAGATACGCAGTATTTT	CASRKEGTDTQYF	NA	TRBV25-1	TRBJ2-3	NA
TGTGCCAGCAGCCTACTTCAGGGTAGCTCTGGAAACACCATATATTTT	CASSLLQGSSGNTIYF	NA	TRBV7-6	TRBJ1-3	NA
TGTGCCAGCAGCCTCCTGGGGGGCACTGAAGCTTTCTTT	CASSLLGGTEAFF	NA	TRBV14	TRBJ1-1	NA
TGTGCCAGCAGCAACAGGGTTGCCTATCAGCCCCAGCATTTT	CASSNRVAYQPQHF	NA	TRBV28	TRBJ1-5	NA
TGTGCCAGCAGCCTCCCTAACGCCAGCGGGAAGGACGAGCAGTACTTC	CASSLPNASGKDEQYF	NA	TRBV7-9	TRBJ2-7	TRBD2
TGCGCCAGCAGCTTGGTAGGGACAGCGCACTATGGCTACACCTTC	CASSLVGTAHYGYTF	NA	TRBV5-1	TRBJ1-2	TRBD1
TGTGCCAGCAGCTCCACAATTCATTTT	CASSSTIHF	NA	TRBV9	TRBJ2-3	NA
TGTGCCAGCAGCCCGGGGGGGAACTATGGCTACACCTTC	CASSPGGNYGYTF	NA	TRBV11-2	TRBJ1-2	NA
TGTGCCAGCAGTGAAGACGCGGGAACCGAGACAGATACGCAGTATTTT	CASSEDAGTETDTQYF	NA	TRBV6-1	TRBJ2-3	NA
TGCAGCGTACTCTCCTCTGGAAACACCATATATTTT	CSVLSSGNTIYF	NA	TRBV29-1	TRBJ1-3	NA
TGCGCCAGCAGTCCACAGGGGTACCAAGAGACCCAGTACTTC	CASSPQGYQETQYF	NA	TRBV5-1	TRBJ2-5	TRBD1
TGTGCCAGCACAGAAGGACTAGCGGGAGTGGATGAGCAGTTCTTC	CASTEGLAGVDEQFF	NA	TRBV6-1	TRBJ2-1	TRBD2
TGCGCCAGCAGCCAAAGGTCTGGAGGGGGCGGGGAAAAACTGTTTTTT	CASSQRSGGGGEKLFF	NA	TRBV4-1	TRBJ1-4	TRBD1
TGCGCCAGCAGTGAGCCGGGGGAGGGCGGGGAGCTGTTTTTT	CASSEPGEGGELFF	NA	TRBV10-1	TRBJ2-2	TRBD2
TGTGCCAGCAGCCACGACCCTACAGATGAGCAGTTCTTC	CASSHDPTDEQFF	NA	TRBV14	TRBJ2-1	NA
TGTGCCAGCAGCCCGCCTATCTCGGGGACCGGGGAGCTGTTTTTT	CASSPPISGTGELFF	NA	TRBV7-9	TRBJ2-2	NA
TGTGCCAGCAGCGGAGAGGGAGGTCTGAGCACAGATACGCAGTATTTT	CASSGEGGLSTDTQYF	NA	TRBV5-4	TRBJ2-3	NA
TGTGCCAGCAGTGGGGAGACGGCGTATGGCTACACCTTC	CASSGETAYGYTF	NA	TRBV2	TRBJ1-2	NA
TGTGCCACCAGCAGAGTGCCGTCTTCGGATGAGCAGTTCTTC	CATSRVPSSDEQFF	NA	TRBV15	TRBJ2-1	NA
TGTGCCAGTAGTGCCCAGGGGGCGAACGGGGAGCTGTTTTTT	CASSAQGANGELFF	NA	TRBV19	TRBJ2-2	TRBD1
TGTGCCAGCAGGCTGAACTTTCACAATGAGCAGTTCTTC	CASRLNFHNEQFF	NA	TRBV6-1	TRBJ2-1	NA
TGTGCCAGCAGTTCCGGACAGGGAACCTACAATGAGCAGTTCTTC	CASSSGQGTYNEQFF	NA	TRBV6-1	TRBJ2-1	TRBD1